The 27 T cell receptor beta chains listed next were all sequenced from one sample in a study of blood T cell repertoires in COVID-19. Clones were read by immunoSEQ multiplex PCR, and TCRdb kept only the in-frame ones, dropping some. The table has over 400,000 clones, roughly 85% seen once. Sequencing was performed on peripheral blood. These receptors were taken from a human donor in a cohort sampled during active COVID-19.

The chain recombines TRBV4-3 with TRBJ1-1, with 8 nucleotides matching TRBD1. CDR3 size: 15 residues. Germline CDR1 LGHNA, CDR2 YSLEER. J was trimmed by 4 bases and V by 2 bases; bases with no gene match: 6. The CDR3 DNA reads TGCGCCAGCAGCCAATCCGGACAGGGACGCACTGAAGCTTTCTTT. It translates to CASSQSGQGRTEAFF.

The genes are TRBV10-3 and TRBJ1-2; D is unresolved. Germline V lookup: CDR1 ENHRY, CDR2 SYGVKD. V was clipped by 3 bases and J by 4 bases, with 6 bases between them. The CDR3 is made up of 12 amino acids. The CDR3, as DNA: TGTGCCATCAGTGACAGACTCTATGGCTACACCTTC. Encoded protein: CAISDRLYGYTF.

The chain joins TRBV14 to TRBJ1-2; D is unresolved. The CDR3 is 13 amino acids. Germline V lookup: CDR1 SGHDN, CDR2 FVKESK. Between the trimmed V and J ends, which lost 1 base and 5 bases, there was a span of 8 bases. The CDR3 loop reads CASSQGADYGYTF. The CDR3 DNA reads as TGTGCCAGCAGCCAAGGAGCGGATTATGGCTACACCTTC.

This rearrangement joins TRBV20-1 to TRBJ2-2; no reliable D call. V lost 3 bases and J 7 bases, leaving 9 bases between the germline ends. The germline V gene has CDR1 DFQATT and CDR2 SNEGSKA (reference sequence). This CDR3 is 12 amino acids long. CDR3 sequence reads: CSASLVDGELFF. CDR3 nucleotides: TGCAGTGCTAGTCTAGTTGACGGGGAGCTGTTTTTT.

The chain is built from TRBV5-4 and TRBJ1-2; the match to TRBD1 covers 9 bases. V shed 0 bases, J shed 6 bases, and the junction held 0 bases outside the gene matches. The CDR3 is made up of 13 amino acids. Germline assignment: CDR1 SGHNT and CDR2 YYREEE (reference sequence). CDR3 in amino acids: CASSLDRGHGYTF. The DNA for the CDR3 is TGTGCCAGCAGCTTGGACAGGGGGCATGGCTACACCTTC.

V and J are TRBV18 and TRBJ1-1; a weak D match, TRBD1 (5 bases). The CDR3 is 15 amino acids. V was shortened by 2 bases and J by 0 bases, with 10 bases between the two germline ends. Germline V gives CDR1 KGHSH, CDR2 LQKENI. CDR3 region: CASSPSGFMNTEAFF. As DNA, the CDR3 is TGTGCCAGCTCACCATCAGGGTTCATGAACACTGAAGCTTTCTTT.

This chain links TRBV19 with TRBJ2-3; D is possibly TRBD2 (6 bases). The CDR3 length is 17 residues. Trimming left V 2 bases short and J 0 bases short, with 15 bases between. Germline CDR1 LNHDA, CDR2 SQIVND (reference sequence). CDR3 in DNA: TGTGCCAGTAGTATATCCTTTAGGGGACTTAGCACAGATACGCAGTATTTT. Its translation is CASSISFRGLSTDTQYF.

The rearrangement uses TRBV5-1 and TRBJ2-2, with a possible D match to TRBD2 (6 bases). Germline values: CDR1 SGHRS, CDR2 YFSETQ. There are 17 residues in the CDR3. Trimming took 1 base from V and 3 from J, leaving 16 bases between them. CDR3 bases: TGCGCCAGCAGCTTGTACACGGGACTGGGGGACACCGGGGAGCTGTTTTTT. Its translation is CASSLYTGLGDTGELFF.

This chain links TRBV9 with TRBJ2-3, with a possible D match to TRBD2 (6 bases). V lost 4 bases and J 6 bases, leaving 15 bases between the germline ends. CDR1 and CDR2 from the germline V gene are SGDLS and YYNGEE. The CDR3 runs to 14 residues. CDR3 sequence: CASSPGVLGDTQYF. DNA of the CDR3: TGTGCCAGCAGCCCGGGGGTTCTGGGGGATACGCAGTATTTT.

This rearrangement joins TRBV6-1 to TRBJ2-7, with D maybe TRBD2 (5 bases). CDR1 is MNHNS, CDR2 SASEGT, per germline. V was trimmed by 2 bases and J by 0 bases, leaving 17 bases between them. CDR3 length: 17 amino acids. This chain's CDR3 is CASSEPTLPRVSYEQYF. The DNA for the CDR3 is TGTGCCAGCAGTGAACCCACACTCCCGAGGGTCTCCTACGAGCAGTACTTC.

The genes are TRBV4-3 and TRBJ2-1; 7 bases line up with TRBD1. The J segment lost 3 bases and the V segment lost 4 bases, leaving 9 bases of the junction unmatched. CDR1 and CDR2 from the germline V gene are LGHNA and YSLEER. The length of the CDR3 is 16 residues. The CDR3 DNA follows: TGCGCCAGCAGCCCGACCTGGGACAGATACTACAATGAGCAGTTCTTC. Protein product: CASSPTWDRYYNEQFF.

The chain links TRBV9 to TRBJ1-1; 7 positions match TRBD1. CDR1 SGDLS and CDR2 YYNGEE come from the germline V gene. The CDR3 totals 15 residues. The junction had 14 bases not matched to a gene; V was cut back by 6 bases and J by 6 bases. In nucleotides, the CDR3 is TGTGCCAGCAACGCAAATGGTAGAGGGGGCGCTGAAGCTTTCTTT. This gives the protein CASNANGRGGAEAFF. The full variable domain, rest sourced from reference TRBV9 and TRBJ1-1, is DSGVTQTPKHLITATGQRVTLRCSPRSGDLSVYWYQQSLDQGLQFLIQYYNGEERAKGNILERFSAQQFPDLHSELNLSSLELGDSALYFCASNANGRGGAEAFFGQGTRLTVV.

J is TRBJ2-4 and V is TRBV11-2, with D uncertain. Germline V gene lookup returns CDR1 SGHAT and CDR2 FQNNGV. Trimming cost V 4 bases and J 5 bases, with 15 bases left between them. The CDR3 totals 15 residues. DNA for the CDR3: TGTGCCAGCAGCTGGGCCCTACCAGACGAAAACATTCAGTACTTC. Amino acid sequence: CASSWALPDENIQYF.

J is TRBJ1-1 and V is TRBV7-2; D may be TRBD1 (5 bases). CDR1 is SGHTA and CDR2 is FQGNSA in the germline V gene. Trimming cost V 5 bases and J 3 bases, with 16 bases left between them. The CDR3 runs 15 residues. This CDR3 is CASSPQVRGHTEAFF. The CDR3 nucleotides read TGTGCCAGCAGCCCCCAAGTAAGGGGTCACACTGAAGCTTTCTTT. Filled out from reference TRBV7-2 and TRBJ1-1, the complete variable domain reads GAGVSQSPSNKVTEKGKDVELRCDPISGHTALYWYRQSLGQGLEFLIYFQGNSAPDKSGLPSDRFSAERTGGSVSTLTIQRTQQEDSAVYLCASSPQVRGHTEAFFGQGTRLTVV.

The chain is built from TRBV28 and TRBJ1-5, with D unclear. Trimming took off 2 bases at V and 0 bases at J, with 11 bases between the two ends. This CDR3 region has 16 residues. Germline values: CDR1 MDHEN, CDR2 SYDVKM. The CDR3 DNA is TGTGCCAGCAGTTTAACTAGGACGCCTAGCAATCAGCCCCAGCATTTT. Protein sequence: CASSLTRTPSNQPQHF.

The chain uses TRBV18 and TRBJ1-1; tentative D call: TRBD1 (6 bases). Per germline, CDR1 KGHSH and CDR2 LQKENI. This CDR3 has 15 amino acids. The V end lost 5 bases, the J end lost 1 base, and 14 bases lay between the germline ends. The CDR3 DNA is TGTGCCAGCTCATCAAAACAGGGCACGAACACTGAAGCTTTCTTT. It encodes CASSSKQGTNTEAFF.

CDR3 bases: TGTGCCAGCTCACCGGAGGGGACCACTGAAGCTTTCTTT. Its protein product is CASSPEGTTEAFF. The V gene is TRBV18, the J gene TRBJ1-1; perhaps TRBD1 as D (5 bases). This CDR3 has 13 residues. The germline V gene has CDR1 KGHSH and CDR2 LQKENI. The V end lost 3 bases, the J end lost 4 bases, and 9 bases lay between the germline ends.

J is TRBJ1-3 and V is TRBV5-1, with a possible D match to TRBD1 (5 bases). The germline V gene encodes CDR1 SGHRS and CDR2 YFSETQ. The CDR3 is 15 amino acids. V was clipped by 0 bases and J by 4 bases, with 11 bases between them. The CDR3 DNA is TGCGCCAGCAGCTTGGATTCCGGACAAGGAAACACCATATATTTT. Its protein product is CASSLDSGQGNTIYF.

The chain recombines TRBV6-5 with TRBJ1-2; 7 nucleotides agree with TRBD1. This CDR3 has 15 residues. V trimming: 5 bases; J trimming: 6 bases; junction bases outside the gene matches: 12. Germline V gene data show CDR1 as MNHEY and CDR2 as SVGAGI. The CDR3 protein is CASSPTGAIVDGYTF. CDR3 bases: TGTGCCAGCAGTCCTACAGGGGCAATTGTGGATGGCTACACCTTC.

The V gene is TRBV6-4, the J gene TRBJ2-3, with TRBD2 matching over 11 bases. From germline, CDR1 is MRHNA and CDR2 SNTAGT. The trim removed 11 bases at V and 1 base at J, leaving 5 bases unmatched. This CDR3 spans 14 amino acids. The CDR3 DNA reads TGTGCCGGGGAACTAGCGGGAGGCACAGATACGCAGTATTTT. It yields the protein CAGELAGGTDTQYF.

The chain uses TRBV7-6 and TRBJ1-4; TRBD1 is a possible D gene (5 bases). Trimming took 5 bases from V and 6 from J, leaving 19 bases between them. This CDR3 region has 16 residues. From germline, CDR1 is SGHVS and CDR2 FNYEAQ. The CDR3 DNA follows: TGTGCCAGCAGCCCCCAACCGACAGCCCGGGATGAAAAACTGTTTTTT. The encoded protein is CASSPQPTARDEKLFF.

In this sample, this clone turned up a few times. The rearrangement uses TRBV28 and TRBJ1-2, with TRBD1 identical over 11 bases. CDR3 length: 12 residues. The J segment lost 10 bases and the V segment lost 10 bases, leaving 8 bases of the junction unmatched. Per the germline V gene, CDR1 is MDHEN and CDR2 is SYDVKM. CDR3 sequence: CAIIGQGADYTF. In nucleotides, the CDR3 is TGTGCCATCATAGGACAGGGGGCAGACTACACCTTC.

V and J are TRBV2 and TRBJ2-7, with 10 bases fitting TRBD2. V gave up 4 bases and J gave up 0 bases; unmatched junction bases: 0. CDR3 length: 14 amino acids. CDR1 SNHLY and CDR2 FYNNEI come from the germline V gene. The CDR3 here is CASSGTSGSYEQYF. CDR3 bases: TGTGCCAGCAGTGGGACTAGCGGCTCCTACGAGCAGTACTTC.

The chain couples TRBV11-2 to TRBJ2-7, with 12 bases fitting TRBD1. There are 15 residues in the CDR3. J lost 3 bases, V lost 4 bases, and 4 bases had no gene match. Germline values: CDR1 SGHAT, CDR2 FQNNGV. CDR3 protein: CASSSGTGGYYEQYF. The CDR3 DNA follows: TGTGCCAGCAGCTCTGGGACAGGGGGCTACTACGAGCAGTACTTC.

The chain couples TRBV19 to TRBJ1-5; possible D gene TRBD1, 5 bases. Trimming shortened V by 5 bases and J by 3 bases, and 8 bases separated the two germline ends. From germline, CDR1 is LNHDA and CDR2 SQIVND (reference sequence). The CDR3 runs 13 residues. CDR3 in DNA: TGTGCCAGTAGTCGGGACTACAATCAGCCCCAGCATTTT. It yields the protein CASSRDYNQPQHF.

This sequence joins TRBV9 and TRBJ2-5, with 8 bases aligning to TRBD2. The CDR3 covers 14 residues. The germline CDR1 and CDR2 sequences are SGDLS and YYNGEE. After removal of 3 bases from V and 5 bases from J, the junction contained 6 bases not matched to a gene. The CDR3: CASSGSGGRETQYF. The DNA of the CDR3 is TGTGCCAGCAGCGGATCGGGAGGGCGGGAGACCCAGTACTTC.

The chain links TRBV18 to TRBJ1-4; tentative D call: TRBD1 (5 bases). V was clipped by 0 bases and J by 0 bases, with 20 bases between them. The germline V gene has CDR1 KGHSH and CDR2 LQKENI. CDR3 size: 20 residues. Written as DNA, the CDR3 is TGTGCCAGCTCACCACCACGAACGTTGACAGCAGAACCAACTAATGAAAAACTGTTTTTT. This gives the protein CASSPPRTLTAEPTNEKLFF.